The clone carrying this T cell receptor beta chain was detected a few times. The V segment lost 3 bases and the J segment 3 bases; nucleotides outside the gene matches: 4. CDR3 length: 15 residues. CDR1 KGHSH and CDR2 LQKENI come from the germline V gene. TCRdb itself ran the 5' RACE reads through MiXCR, one entry per CDR3 protein. The sample has about 300,000 distinct CDR3 sequences; approximately 10% are singletons. The data were obtained in a study of T cells after yellow fever vaccination. This chain uses TRBV18 with TRBJ1-2, with TRBD1 matching 10 bases. The input for sequencing was CD4+ T cells sorted from PBMCs, taken 5 days after the yellow fever booster vaccination. The sequence was collected from a man aged 18 to 29 who received the YFV17D yellow fever vaccine. The CDR3 DNA reads as TGTGCCAGCTCACCGAGGGGGACAGGGGACTATGGCTACACCTTC. The encoded protein is CASSPRGTGDYGYTF. Full variable domain (outside the CDR3, taken from reference TRBV18 and TRBJ1-2): NAGVMQNPRHLVRRRGQEARLRCSPMKGHSHVYWYRQLPEEGLKFMVYLQKENIIDESGMPKERFSAEFPKEGPSILRIQQVVRGDSAAYFCASSPRGTGDYGYTFGSGTRLTVV.